A single sample gave rise to the 2 T cell receptor beta chains below, sequenced in a study of blood T cells in healthy people across ages. Primers used in a second PCR of about 6 to 12 cycles were a sample-barcoded 5' primer and a J-beta primer mix. TCRdb redid the calling of the 5' RACE reads with MiXCR, one entry per CDR3 protein. The sample shows approximately 800,000 distinct CDR3 sequences, just under 25% of them seen only once. These records were also assigned to another study, of T cells of mothers and their children.

Input material: blood. These receptors originate from a boy between 10 and 17 years old in good health.

This sequence joins TRBV15 and TRBJ1-4; D not certain. The CDR3 runs to 13 residues. V lost 0 bases and J 9 bases, leaving 8 bases between the germline ends. CDR1 LNHNV and CDR2 YYDKDF come from the germline V gene (reference sequence). DNA of the CDR3: TGTGCCACCAGCAGAGATCATGGGAAAAAACTGTTTTTT. Amino acids: CATSRDHGKKLFF.

The rearrangement joins TRBV29-1 to TRBJ2-3; D gene ambiguous. V lost 2 bases, J lost 2 bases, and 11 bases lay in between. Germline V lookup: CDR1 SQVTM, CDR2 ANQGSEA. The CDR3 runs 14 residues. Written as DNA, the CDR3 is TGCAGCGTTGAACACCCCCTGGCCACAGATACGCAGTATTTT. This encodes CSVEHPLATDTQYF.